These T cell receptor beta chains were read from a single sample in a study of regulatory T cells in long-lasting Graves disease. TCRdb analysed the multiplex PCR reads with MiXCR anew, one entry per CDR3 protein. The sample includes some 320,000 distinct CDR3 sequences, about a sixth of them seen just once. Specimen: peripheral blood mononuclear cells (PBMCs), collected at new diagnosis, from a patient treated with antithyroid drugs. The source is a female donor with Graves disease. The CDR3 runs from the conserved cysteine through the conserved F or W. D genes are given only for firm matches. The listing skips clone size in some rows; elsewhere it reads once, few, many or a size class.

j_call	d_call	clone_size	v_call	cdr3_aa	cdr3_nt
TRBJ2-7	TRBD1	-	TRBV6-1	CASFRGHEQYF	TGTGCCAGCTTCAGGGGGCACGAGCAGTACTTC
TRBJ2-3	TRBD2	many	TRBV20-1	CSADGGSGNPDTQYF	TGCAGTGCTGACGGTGGTAGCGGGAACCCAGATACGCAGTATTTT
TRBJ2-2	TRBD1	few	TRBV5-1	CASRDRGLSGELFF	TGTGCCAGCAGGGACAGGGGGCTGTCCGGGGAGCTGTTTTTT
TRBJ1-5	TRBD1	many	TRBV15	CATSPDRTLEPQHF	TGTGCCACTAGTCCGGACAGGACCTTGGAGCCCCAGCATTTT
TRBJ2-3	-	many	TRBV7-9	CASSLGRAGDTQYF	TGTGCCAGCAGCTTAGGGCGGGCCGGGGATACGCAGTATTTT
TRBJ1-6	TRBD1	many	TRBV27	CASSSHRDRWTPLHF	TGTGCCAGCAGTTCACACCGGGACAGATGGACACCCCTCCACTTT
TRBJ2-2	-	many	TRBV28	CASIRARGGTGELFF	-
TRBJ1-5	-	many	TRBV28	CATRGNRPNQPQHF	TGTGCCACCAGAGGAAACAGACCTAATCAGCCCCAGCATTTT
TRBJ1-2	TRBD1	-	TRBV14	CASSQPGQFRYGYTF	TGTGCCAGCAGCCAACCGGGACAGTTTCGCTATGGCTACACCTTC
TRBJ1-3	-	many	TRBV28	CASSGPKLISGNTIYF	TGTGCCAGCAGTGGTCCAAAGCTCATCTCTGGAAACACCATATATTTT
TRBJ2-7	-	few	TRBV7-9	CASSPLLTASGEQYF	TGTGCCAGCAGCCCCTTGTTGACAGCTTCGGGTGAGCAGTACTTC
TRBJ1-2	-	many	TRBV11-2	CASTSVRGRDYGYTF	TGTGCCAGCACTTCTGTGCGGGGCAGAGACTATGGCTACACCTTC
TRBJ1-5	-	-	TRBV6-1	CASRGGDGNRPQHF	TGTGCCAGCCGGGGGGGCGACGGCAATCGGCCCCAGCATTTT
TRBJ2-7	TRBD1	-	TRBV10-2	CASSTQGTVGEQYF	TGCGCCAGCAGTACCCAGGGGACAGTTGGCGAGCAGTACTTC
TRBJ1-1	-	many	TRBV6-1	CASSRKTANTEAFF	TGTGCCAGCAGTCGAAAGACAGCGAACACTGAAGCTTTCTTT
TRBJ2-5	-	-	TRBV4-1	CASSIIPRAQETQYF	TGCGCCAGCAGCATTATCCCCAGGGCGCAAGAGACCCAGTACTTC